The 20 T cell receptor beta chains reported below all come from one sample, sequenced in a study of blood T cell repertoires in COVID-19. Some clones are missing from TCRdb's copy, which holds only in-frame ones; the method was immunoSEQ multiplex PCR. The sample has 70,000 or so clones; more than 70% are singletons. Sequenced material: peripheral blood. These receptors came from a human donor in a cohort sampled during active COVID-19.

CDR3 loop: CASSPATSGMGNEQFF. DNA for the CDR3: TGTGCCAGCAGCCCAGCGACTAGCGGGATGGGAAATGAGCAGTTCTTC. The chain employs TRBV5-4 and TRBJ2-1; 11 nucleotides line up with TRBD2. V lost 4 bases and J lost 7; bases outside the gene matches: 10. This CDR3 region has 16 residues. Germline V gives CDR1 SGHNT, CDR2 YYREEE (reference sequence).

The chain couples TRBV6-5 to TRBJ1-5; D is unclear. V lost 10 bases to trimming and J lost 0 bases, with 10 bases between them. The germline V gene has CDR1 MNHEY and CDR2 SVGAGI. The CDR3 runs to 13 residues. The CDR3 loop reads CAIATYSNQPQHF. The CDR3, as DNA: TGTGCCATCGCGACATATAGCAATCAGCCCCAGCATTTT.

The DNA for the CDR3 is TGTGCCAGCAGCCCGTCGGCGGGAGACGAGCAGTACTTC. As protein: CASSPSAGDEQYF. The chain carries TRBV7-9 and TRBJ2-7; TRBD2 matches at 7 bases. Germline assignment: CDR1 SEHNR and CDR2 FQNEAQ (reference sequence). The CDR3 sequence is 13 residues long. V shed 5 bases, J shed 5 bases, and the junction held 6 bases outside the gene matches.

This clone was detected a few times. The chain couples TRBV7-8 to TRBJ2-3; D gene unclear. The CDR3 runs to 14 residues. Trimming cost V 1 base and J 0 bases, with 5 bases left between them. The V gene's germline CDR1 is SGHVS and CDR2 FQNEAQ. CDR3 region: CASSLVLSTDTQYF. DNA for the CDR3: TGTGCCAGCAGCTTAGTCCTTAGCACAGATACGCAGTATTTT.

This chain links TRBV7-2 with TRBJ1-6; the D is unclear. Trimming took 1 base from V and 2 from J, leaving 12 bases between them. The length of the CDR3 is 17 residues. CDR1 is SGHTA, CDR2 FQGNSA, per germline. The CDR3 loop is CASSLGVLTTYNSPLHF. The CDR3 nucleotides are TGTGCCAGCAGCTTAGGGGTCCTTACTACCTATAATTCACCCCTCCACTTT.

The chain carries TRBV19 and TRBJ2-7; 8 bases map to TRBD1. The trim removed 4 bases at V and 3 bases at J, leaving 2 bases unmatched. CDR3 size: 13 residues. Germline-derived CDR1 and CDR2 are LNHDA and SQIVND (reference sequence). CDR3 bases: TGTGCCAGTAGTACCGGACAGGGCTACGAGCAGTACTTC. Its translation: CASSTGQGYEQYF.

The V gene is TRBV6-5, the J gene TRBJ1-6, with 9 bases fitting TRBD1. CDR3 length: 14 residues. Trimming at V came to 6 bases and at J to 7 bases, leaving 4 bases not matched to a gene. CDR1 is MNHEY and CDR2 is SVGAGI in the germline V gene. The CDR3 sequence: CASSEGQGNSPLHF. CDR3 DNA sequence: TGTGCCAGCAGCGAGGGACAGGGAAATTCACCCCTCCACTTT.

V is TRBV10-1 and J is TRBJ2-7; tentatively, D is TRBD2 (5 bases). V lost 4 bases to trimming and J lost 4 bases, with 5 bases between them. The CDR3 covers 11 residues. In germline, CDR1 is WNHNN, CDR2 SYGVQD (reference sequence). The CDR3 protein is CASSGGYEQYF. The CDR3 region has the DNA TGCGCCAGCAGTGGCGGGTACGAGCAGTACTTC.

The V and J genes are TRBV3-1 (or the pseudogene TRBV3-2) and TRBJ2-3; TRBD2 is a possible D gene (5 bases). The CDR3 length is 18 residues. Trimming took 6 bases from V and 0 from J, leaving 22 bases between them. The V gene's germline CDR1 is LGHDT and CDR2 YNNKEL (reference sequence). For the CDR3, the DNA is TGTGCCAGCAGAGCGACCCTAGACTACCGCTATAGCACAGATACGCAGTATTTT. This encodes CASRATLDYRYSTDTQYF.

The chain couples TRBV18 to TRBJ2-2; no clear D. Deletions cut 0 bases from V and 3 bases from J, with 8 bases between. CDR1 KGHSH and CDR2 LQKENI come from the germline V gene. There are 15 residues in the CDR3. CDR3 protein: CASSPPVTDTGELFF. The CDR3 nucleotides are TGTGCCAGCTCACCACCGGTTACGGACACCGGGGAGCTGTTTTTT.

This chain connects TRBV13 to TRBJ2-7, with 9 bases fitting TRBD2. The CDR3 sequence is 14 residues long. The trim removed 4 bases at V and 5 bases at J, leaving 6 bases unmatched. The germline gives CDR1 PRHDT, CDR2 FYEKMQ (reference sequence). This CDR3 reads CASSSGTSNHEQYF. CDR3 coding DNA: TGTGCCAGCAGCTCCGGGACTAGCAACCACGAGCAGTACTTC.

The V gene is TRBV2, the J gene TRBJ1-3; no clear D gene. V lost 2 bases to trimming and J lost 4 bases, with 9 bases between them. Germline values: CDR1 SNHLY, CDR2 FYNNEI. The CDR3 runs 14 residues. This chain's CDR3 is CASSELAGGNTIYF. The CDR3 DNA reads as TGTGCCAGCAGTGAACTGGCTGGCGGAAACACCATATATTTT.

The chain uses TRBV6-1 and TRBJ1-2; TRBD1 aligns across 7 bases. Looked up from germline, CDR1 is MNHNS and CDR2 is SASEGT. The CDR3 has 15 amino acids. Losses at the gene ends were 1 base for V and 7 bases for J; bases not matched to a gene: 9. The CDR3: CASSEGRGQAGGYTF. CDR3 nucleotides: TGTGCCAGCAGTGAAGGGAGGGGGCAGGCGGGTGGCTACACCTTC.

The rearrangement uses TRBV5-8 and TRBJ1-3; no reliable D call. CDR1 is SGHTS and CDR2 is YDEGEE in the germline V gene. The CDR3 loop spans 15 amino acids. V lost 4 bases and J lost 0, with 11 bases in between. As DNA, the CDR3 is TGTGCCAGCAGCCGGGAGGAAGTCTCTGGAAACACCATATATTTT. As protein: CASSREEVSGNTIYF.

V usage is TRBV5-8 and J usage is TRBJ1-4; D gene ambiguous. There are 15 residues in the CDR3. The germline V gene encodes CDR1 SGHTS and CDR2 YDEGEE. V lost 1 base and J lost 4, with 11 bases in between. The CDR3 region has the DNA TGTGCCAGCAGCTTGTCTGGCGGGTATAATGAAAAACTGTTTTTT. This translates into CASSLSGGYNEKLFF.

The chain uses TRBV30 and TRBJ2-7, with D hard to call. This CDR3 region has 11 residues. Trimming left V 3 bases short and J 1 base short, with 4 bases between. Germline V gene sequence: CDR1 GTSNPN, CDR2 SVGIG (reference sequence). CDR3 region: CAWSGSYEQYF. CDR3 sequence (DNA): TGTGCCTGGAGCGGGTCCTACGAGCAGTACTTC.

The rearrangement links TRBV5-6 to TRBJ2-7; no reliable D call. Germline CDR1 SGHDT, CDR2 YYEEEE. Trimming took 1 base from V and 3 from J, leaving 5 bases between them. The CDR3 consists of 12 residues. The CDR3 DNA sequence: TGTGCCAGCAGCTTGACAGACTACGAGCAGTACTTC. This sequence encodes CASSLTDYEQYF. The full variable domain, rest sourced from reference TRBV5-6 and TRBJ2-7, is DAGVTQSPTHLIKTRGQQVTLRCSPKSGHDTVSWYQQALGQGPQFIFQYYEEEERQRGNFPDRFSGHQFPNYSSELNVNALLLGDSALYLCASSLTDYEQYFGPGTRLTVT.

The table lists this clone with a few counts. The chain employs TRBV28 and TRBJ2-1; 8 nucleotides agree with TRBD1. The CDR3 totals 15 residues. The trim removed 7 bases at V and 2 bases at J, leaving 7 bases unmatched. Germline CDR1 is MDHEN and CDR2 is SYDVKM. DNA of the CDR3: TGTGCCAGCATCCCCGGACAGGGTGCCTACAATGAGCAGTTCTTC. Translating gives CASIPGQGAYNEQFF. The full variable domain, rest sourced from reference TRBV28 and TRBJ2-1, is DVKVTQSSRYLVKRTGEKVFLECVQDMDHENMFWYRQDPGLGLRLIYFSYDVKMKEKGDIPEGYSVSREKKERFSLILESASTNQTSMYLCASIPGQGAYNEQFFGPGTRLTVL.

The chain is built from TRBV28 and TRBJ1-2; D gene unclear. Per the germline V gene, CDR1 is MDHEN and CDR2 is SYDVKM. Trimming removed 3 bases at V and 8 bases at J, with 7 bases between. The CDR3 loop spans 11 amino acids. CDR3 sequence reads: CASSFLLGYTF. Here the CDR3 DNA reads TGTGCCAGCAGTTTTCTTCTCGGCTACACCTTC.

This clone was counted a single time. V usage is TRBV15 and J usage is TRBJ2-3; 9 bases line up with TRBD2. Looked up from germline, CDR1 is LNHNV and CDR2 is YYDKDF (reference sequence). The CDR3 totals 14 residues. The V gene end was trimmed by 8 bases and the J gene end by 1 base; junction bases not matched to a gene: 4. Written as DNA, the CDR3 is TGTGCCACCGGGGCGGGGGGGGGCACAGATACGCAGTATTTT. Encoded protein: CATGAGGGTDTQYF.